The T cell receptor beta chain under discussion was sequenced for a study of identical twins. Study results and limitations: Partial confounding of zero-insertion analyses by invariant MAIT and iNKT cells was possible. Findings depended on cross-sectional statistics rather than tracking the same donors. With beta out-of-frame sequences, excess sharing by twins was weaker. Twin sharing of out-of-frame TCR alpha was underestimated by models in monozygotic pairs.

There are a few counts of this clonotype. The target antigen is unknown. TCRdb re-called the 5' RACE reads with MiXCR, one entry per CDR3 protein. The repertoire holds approximately 1.8 million distinct CDR3 sequences, with under 35% as singletons. The length of the CDR3 is 17 residues. Looked up from germline, CDR1 is SGHAT and CDR2 is FQNNGV. The ends lost 4 bases at V and 2 bases at J; junction bases unmatched: 13. The sample was cord blood. This TCR derives from a newborn girl in good health. The V and J genes are TRBV11-2 and TRBJ1-2; 7 positions agree with TRBD1. In DNA form, the CDR3 reads TGTGCCAGCAGCTCACTAGTCCGGGGACAGAGAAACTATGGCTACACCTTC. This gives the protein CASSSLVRGQRNYGYTF.